This T cell receptor beta chain was recorded in a study of cytomegalovirus exposure and HLA in healthy donors. CDR1 MDHEN and CDR2 SYDVKM come from the germline V gene. The CDR3 loop spans 15 amino acids. The V and J ends lost 6 bases and 0 bases respectively, with 12 bases between them. A multiplex PCR was run with 60 Vbeta primers and 13 Jbeta primers. Clones were sequenced by immunoSEQ multiplex PCR, and TCRdb holds only the in-frame ones, with some missing. The profile shows 150,000 to 200,000 clones, roughly four fifths of them singletons. This chain links TRBV28 with TRBJ1-3, with no clear D. The clonotype originates from a man aged 50-60 years in good health and CMV-seronegative. The sequencing input was PBMCs. CDR3 region: CASSPRVISGNTIYF. The CDR3 DNA is TGTGCCAGCAGCCCTCGCGTAATCTCTGGAAACACCATATATTTT.